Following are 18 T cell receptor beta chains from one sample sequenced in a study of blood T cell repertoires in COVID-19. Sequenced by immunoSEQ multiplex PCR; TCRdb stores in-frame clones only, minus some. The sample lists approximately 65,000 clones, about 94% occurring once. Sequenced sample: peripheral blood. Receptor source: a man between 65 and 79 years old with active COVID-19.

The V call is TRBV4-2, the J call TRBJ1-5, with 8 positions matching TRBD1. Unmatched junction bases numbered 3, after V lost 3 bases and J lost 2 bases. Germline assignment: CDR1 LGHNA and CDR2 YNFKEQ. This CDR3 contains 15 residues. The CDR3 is CASSQAGGGNQPQHF. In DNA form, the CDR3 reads TGTGCCAGCAGCCAGGCAGGGGGCGGCAATCAGCCCCAGCATTTT.

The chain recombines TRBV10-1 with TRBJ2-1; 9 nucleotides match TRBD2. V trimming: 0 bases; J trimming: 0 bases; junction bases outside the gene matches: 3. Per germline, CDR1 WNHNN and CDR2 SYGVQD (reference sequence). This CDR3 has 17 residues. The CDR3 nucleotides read TGCGCCAGCAGTGAGTCTCAGCGGGGGGACTCCTACAATGAGCAGTTCTTC. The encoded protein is CASSESQRGDSYNEQFF.

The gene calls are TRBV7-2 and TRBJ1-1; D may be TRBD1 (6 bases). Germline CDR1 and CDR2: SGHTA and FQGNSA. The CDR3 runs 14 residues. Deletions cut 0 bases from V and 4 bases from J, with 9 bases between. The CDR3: CASSLAGASTEAFF. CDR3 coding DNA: TGTGCCAGCAGCTTAGCGGGGGCCAGCACTGAAGCTTTCTTT.

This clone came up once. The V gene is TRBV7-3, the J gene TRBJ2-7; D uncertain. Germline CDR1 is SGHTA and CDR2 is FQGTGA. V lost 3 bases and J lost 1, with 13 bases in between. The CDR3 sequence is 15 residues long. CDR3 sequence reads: CASSLEPRGSYEQYF. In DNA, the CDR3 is TGTGCCAGCAGCTTGGAGCCCCGTGGATCCTACGAGCAGTACTTC.

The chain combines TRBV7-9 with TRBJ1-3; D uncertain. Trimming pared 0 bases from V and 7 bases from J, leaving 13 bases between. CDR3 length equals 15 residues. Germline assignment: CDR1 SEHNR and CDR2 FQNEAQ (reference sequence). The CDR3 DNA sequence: TGTGCCAGCAGCTTAGCAGAGGGAACGACGAACACCATATATTTT. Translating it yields CASSLAEGTTNTIYF.

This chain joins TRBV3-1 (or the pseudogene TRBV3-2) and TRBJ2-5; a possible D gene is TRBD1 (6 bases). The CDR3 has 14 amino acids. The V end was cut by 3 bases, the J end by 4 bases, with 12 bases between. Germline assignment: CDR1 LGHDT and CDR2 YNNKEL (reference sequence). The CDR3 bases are TGTGCCAGCAGCCACAGGGGATGGGGAGAGACCCAGTACTTC. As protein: CASSHRGWGETQYF.

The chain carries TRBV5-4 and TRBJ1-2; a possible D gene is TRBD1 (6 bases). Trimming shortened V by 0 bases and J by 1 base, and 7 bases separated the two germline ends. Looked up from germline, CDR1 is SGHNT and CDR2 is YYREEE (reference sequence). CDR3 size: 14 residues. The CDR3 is CASSLEQGNYGYTF. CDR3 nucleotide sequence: TGTGCCAGCAGCTTGGAACAGGGTAACTATGGCTACACCTTC.

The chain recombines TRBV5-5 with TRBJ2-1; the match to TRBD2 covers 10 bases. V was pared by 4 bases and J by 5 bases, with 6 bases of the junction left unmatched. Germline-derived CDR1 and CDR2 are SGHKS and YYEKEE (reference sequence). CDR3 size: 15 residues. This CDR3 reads CASSPRTSGNNEQFF. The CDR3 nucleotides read TGTGCCAGCAGCCCCAGGACTAGCGGCAACAATGAGCAGTTCTTC.

The CDR3: CASDERENENTEAFF. CDR3 nucleotide sequence: TGTGCCAGCGATGAAAGGGAGAATGAGAACACTGAAGCTTTCTTT. The chain combines TRBV6-5 with TRBJ1-1; no firm D call. The CDR3 totals 15 residues. Germline V lookup: CDR1 MNHEY, CDR2 SVGAGI. With 8 bases removed from V and 1 base from J, the gap between germline ends came to 17 bases.

CDR3 in amino acids: CASSETGYNSPLHF. CDR3 in DNA: TGTGCCAGCAGTGAGACAGGTTATAATTCACCCCTCCACTTT. The chain combines TRBV25-1 with TRBJ1-6; a weak D match, TRBD1 (6 bases). Trimming shortened V by 3 bases and J by 4 bases, and 7 bases separated the two germline ends. The CDR3 length is 14 residues. The germline V gene encodes CDR1 MGHDK and CDR2 SYGVNS.

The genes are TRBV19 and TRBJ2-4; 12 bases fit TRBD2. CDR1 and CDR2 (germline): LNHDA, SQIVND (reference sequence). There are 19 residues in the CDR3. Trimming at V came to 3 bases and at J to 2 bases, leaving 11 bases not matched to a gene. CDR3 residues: CASSISLTSGGSTKNIQYF. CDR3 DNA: TGTGCCAGTAGTATTTCCTTAACTAGCGGGGGGTCGACCAAAAACATTCAGTACTTC.

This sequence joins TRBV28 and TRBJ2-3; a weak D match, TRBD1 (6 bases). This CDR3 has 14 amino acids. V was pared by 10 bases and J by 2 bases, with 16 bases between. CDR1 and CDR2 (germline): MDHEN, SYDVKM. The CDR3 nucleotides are TGTGCCATTCAACAGACAGGTTTCACAGATACGCAGTATTTT. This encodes CAIQQTGFTDTQYF.

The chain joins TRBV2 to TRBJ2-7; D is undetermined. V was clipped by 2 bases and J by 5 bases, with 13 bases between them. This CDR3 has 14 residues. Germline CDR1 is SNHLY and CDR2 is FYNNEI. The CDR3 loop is CASSEMAESNEQYF. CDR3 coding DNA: TGTGCCAGCAGTGAAATGGCAGAAAGTAACGAGCAGTACTTC.

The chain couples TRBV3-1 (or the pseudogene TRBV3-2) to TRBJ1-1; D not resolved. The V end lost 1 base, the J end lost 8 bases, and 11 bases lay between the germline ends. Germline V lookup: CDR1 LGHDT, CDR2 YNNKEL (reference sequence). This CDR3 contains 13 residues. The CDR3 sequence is CASSQGSGLEAFF. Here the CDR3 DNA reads TGTGCCAGCAGCCAAGGCTCAGGCCTCGAAGCTTTCTTT.

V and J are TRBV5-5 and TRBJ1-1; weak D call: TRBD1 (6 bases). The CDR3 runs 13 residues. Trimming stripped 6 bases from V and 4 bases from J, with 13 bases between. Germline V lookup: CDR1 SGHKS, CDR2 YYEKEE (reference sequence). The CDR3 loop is CASTRTVSTEAFF. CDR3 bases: TGTGCCAGCACCAGGACAGTATCCACTGAAGCTTTCTTT. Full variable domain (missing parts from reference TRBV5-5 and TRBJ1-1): DAGVTQSPTHLIKTRGQQVTLRCSPISGHKSVSWYQQVLGQGPQFIFQYYEKEERGRGNFPDRFSARQFPNYSSELNVNALLLGDSALYLCASTRTVSTEAFFGQGTRLTVV.

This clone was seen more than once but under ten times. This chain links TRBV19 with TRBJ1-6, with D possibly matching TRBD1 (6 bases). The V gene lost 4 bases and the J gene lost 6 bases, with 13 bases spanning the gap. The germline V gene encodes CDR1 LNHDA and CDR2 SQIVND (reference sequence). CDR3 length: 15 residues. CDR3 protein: CASSTGQNLNSPLHF. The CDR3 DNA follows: TGTGCCAGTAGTACCGGACAGAACCTTAATTCACCCCTCCACTTT.

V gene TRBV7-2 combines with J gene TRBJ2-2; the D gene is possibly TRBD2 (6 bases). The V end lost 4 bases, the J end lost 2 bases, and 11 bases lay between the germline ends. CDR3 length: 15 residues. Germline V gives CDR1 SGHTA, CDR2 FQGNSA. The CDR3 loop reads CASSSGTGNTGELFF. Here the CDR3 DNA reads TGTGCCAGCAGCTCCGGGACTGGCAACACCGGGGAGCTGTTTTTT. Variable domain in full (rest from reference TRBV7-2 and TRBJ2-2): GAGVSQSPSNKVTEKGKDVELRCDPISGHTALYWYRQSLGQGLEFLIYFQGNSAPDKSGLPSDRFSAERTGGSVSTLTIQRTQQEDSAVYLCASSSGTGNTGELFFGEGSRLTVL.

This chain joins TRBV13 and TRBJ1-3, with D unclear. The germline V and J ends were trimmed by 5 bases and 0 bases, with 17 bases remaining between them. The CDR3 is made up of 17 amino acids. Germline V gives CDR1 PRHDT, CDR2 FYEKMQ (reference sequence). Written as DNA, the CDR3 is TGTGCCAGCAGCACCTCACGACGGGTTACCTCTGGAAACACCATATATTTT. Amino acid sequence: CASSTSRRVTSGNTIYF.